These 17 T cell receptor beta chains came from one sample sequenced in a study of response to subunit inactivated influenza vaccine. In TCRdb, the RT-PCR reads were re-called with MiXCR into one record per CDR3 protein. Of roughly 670,000 distinct CDR3 sequences listed, 14% are singletons. The sequences come from PBMCs from blood, collected around 15 days before vaccination. These receptors were obtained from a man in his fifties or sixties who received an inactivated influenza vaccine.

This clonotype was detected only a few times. The chain is built from TRBV5-1 and TRBJ2-5, with 8 bases that match TRBD1. This CDR3 is 15 amino acids long. The V gene end was trimmed by 1 base and the J gene end by 5 bases; junction bases not matched to a gene: 7. CDR1 is SGHRS, CDR2 YFSETQ, per germline. CDR3 sequence (DNA): TGCGCCAGCAGCTTGAATCCAGGGGGCATGGAGACCCAGTACTTC. Amino acids: CASSLNPGGMETQYF. Full variable domain (outside the CDR3, taken from reference TRBV5-1 and TRBJ2-5): KAGVTQTPRYLIKTRGQQVTLSCSPISGHRSVSWYQQTPGQGLQFLFEYFSETQRNKGNFPGRFSGRQFSNSRSEMNVSTLELGDSALYLCASSLNPGGMETQYFGPGTRLLVL.

The chain joins TRBV18 to TRBJ2-1, with D perhaps TRBD1 or TRBD2 (5 bases each). The V end was cut by 2 bases, the J end by 3 bases, with 14 bases between. The length of the CDR3 is 16 residues. Germline values: CDR1 KGHSH, CDR2 LQKENI. CDR3 sequence reads: CASSPRKTGRYNEQFF. The CDR3 nucleotides are TGTGCCAGCTCACCAAGGAAGACGGGGCGCTACAATGAGCAGTTCTTC.

This clonotype was picked up many times. This chain links TRBV27 with TRBJ2-1, with 8 bases aligning to TRBD2. The CDR3 has 14 amino acids. After removal of 5 bases from V and 7 bases from J, the junction contained 7 bases not matched to a gene. Germline CDR1 MNHEY, CDR2 SMNVEV (reference sequence). This CDR3 reads CASSKAGALNEQFF. The DNA for the CDR3 is TGTGCCAGCAGTAAAGCGGGAGCTTTGAATGAGCAGTTCTTC.

This clonotype was picked up a small number of times. The chain carries TRBV27 and TRBJ2-2; 12 nucleotides agree with TRBD2. CDR1 is MNHEY and CDR2 is SMNVEV in the germline V gene (reference sequence). J was trimmed by 0 bases and V by 6 bases; bases with no gene match: 11. The CDR3 is 19 amino acids. The CDR3 loop reads CASSLTSGSPNPNTGELFF. In nucleotides, the CDR3 is TGTGCCAGCAGCCTGACTAGCGGGAGTCCAAACCCGAACACCGGGGAGCTGTTTTTT.

This clonotype was seen repeatedly, ten times or more. The chain couples TRBV7-9 to TRBJ1-6; D not resolved. Trimming took off 5 bases at V and 2 bases at J, with 13 bases between the two ends. This CDR3 has 16 amino acids. The V gene's germline CDR1 is SEHNR and CDR2 FQNEAQ (reference sequence). The CDR3 coding sequence is TGTGCCAGCAGCCCGCTAATTGGGGCCTATAATTCACCCCTCCACTTT. It is translated as CASSPLIGAYNSPLHF.

This clonotype was detected ten times or more. The chain employs TRBV7-9 and TRBJ2-6; D is ambiguous. The CDR3 totals 16 residues. The germline V gene encodes CDR1 SEHNR and CDR2 FQNEAQ (reference sequence). Trimming stripped 3 bases from V and 4 bases from J, with 13 bases between. The CDR3 DNA follows: TGTGCCAGCAGCTTCTTCACGTCCTCCGGGGCCAACGTCCTGACTTTC. As protein: CASSFFTSSGANVLTF.

The sample holds a few counts of this clonotype. V usage is TRBV20-1 and J usage is TRBJ2-5, with TRBD2 identical over 11 bases. Looked up from germline, CDR1 is DFQATT and CDR2 is SNEGSKA (reference sequence). The CDR3 extends over 19 amino acids. Trimming cost V 0 bases and J 0 bases; bases outside gene matches: 12. The CDR3 region has the DNA TGCAGTGCTAGAGATCTACGCGCTAGCGGGGGGAGGTACCAAGAGACCCAGTACTTC. This sequence encodes CSARDLRASGGRYQETQYF.

In this sample, this clonotype turned up a few times. This rearrangement joins TRBV28 to TRBJ2-7, with D possibly TRBD2 on 6 matching bases. This CDR3 is 14 amino acids long. V shed 2 bases and J shed 0 bases, with 8 bases lying between them. Germline loops: CDR1 MDHEN, CDR2 SYDVKM. In nucleotides, the CDR3 is TGTGCCAGCAGTTTAATCGGGGGCTCCTACGAGCAGTACTTC. This translates into CASSLIGGSYEQYF.

This clonotype appeared many times. V and J are TRBV28 and TRBJ2-3, with D possibly TRBD2 on 5 matching bases. The germline V and J ends were trimmed by 6 bases and 0 bases, with 19 bases remaining between them. CDR1 and CDR2 from the germline V gene are MDHEN and SYDVKM. There are 17 residues in the CDR3. CDR3 residues: CASSPGLGRASTDTQYF. The CDR3 DNA is TGTGCCAGCAGCCCCGGGCTGGGGAGAGCTAGCACAGATACGCAGTATTTT. Using reference TRBV28 and TRBJ2-3 for the parts outside the CDR3, the full variable domain is DVKVTQSSRYLVKRTGEKVFLECVQDMDHENMFWYRQDPGLGLRLIYFSYDVKMKEKGDIPEGYSVSREKKERFSLILESASTNQTSMYLCASSPGLGRASTDTQYFGPGTRLTVL.

This clonotype was picked up a small number of times. The rearrangement joins TRBV12-3 or TRBV12-4 to TRBJ2-7, with unresolved D. V was cut by 3 bases and J by 3 bases, with 9 bases left in between. The CDR3 has 13 residues. The CDR3 is CASSFRSGYEQYF. The CDR3 DNA follows: TGTGCCAGCAGTTTTCGAAGTGGCTACGAGCAGTACTTC.

The chain joins TRBV3-1 to TRBJ2-7; 8 bases line up with TRBD1. The CDR3 consists of 12 residues. Germline V gene data show CDR1 as LGHDT and CDR2 as YNNKEL (reference sequence). V lost 6 bases to trimming and J lost 6 bases; unmatched junction nucleotides: 4. CDR3 sequence (DNA): TGTGCCAGCAGGCAGACAGGGGCCGAGCAGTACTTC. Translating it yields CASRQTGAEQYF.

The rearrangement uses TRBV7-9 and TRBJ1-4, with a possible D match to TRBD1 (6 bases). Trimming pared 6 bases from V and 8 bases from J, leaving 16 bases between. The CDR3 covers 14 residues. Germline V gene data show CDR1 as SEHNR and CDR2 as FQNEAQ (reference sequence). CDR3 DNA: TGTGCCAGCAGAGGGGGTGTCGGGGCCGAAAAACTGTTTTTT. It yields the protein CASRGGVGAEKLFF.

V usage is TRBV4-1 and J usage is TRBJ1-5; no clear D gene. Germline V CDR1 and CDR2: MGHRA, YSYEKL. V was trimmed by 4 bases and J by 5 bases, leaving 12 bases between them. The CDR3 has 14 residues. CDR3 in DNA: TGCGCCAGCAGCCCCCCGGGATCCCATCAGCCCCAGCATTTT. Encoded protein: CASSPPGSHQPQHF.

In this sample, this clonotype turned up many times. CDR3 in amino acids: CASSPQQQETQYF. The DNA for the CDR3 is TGTGCCAGCTCACCCCAACAGCAAGAGACCCAGTACTTC. The chain recombines TRBV18 with TRBJ2-5; D not resolved. The CDR3 consists of 13 residues. Germline V gene lookup returns CDR1 KGHSH and CDR2 LQKENI. Between the trimmed V and J ends, which lost 3 bases and 2 bases, there was a span of 7 bases.

The sample holds a few counts of this clonotype. The gene calls are TRBV14 and TRBJ2-4, with D unresolved. Germline assignment: CDR1 SGHDN and CDR2 FVKESK. The CDR3 contains 10 residues. V lost 3 bases and J lost 12, with 6 bases in between. Here the CDR3 reads CASSQYHQYF. In nucleotides, the CDR3 is TGTGCCAGCAGCCAGTACCATCAGTACTTC.

The chain links TRBV4-2 to TRBJ2-6; D call uncertain. Germline lookup yields CDR1 LGHNA and CDR2 YNFKEQ. The length of the CDR3 is 18 residues. Trimming took off 1 base at V and 0 bases at J, with 13 bases between the two ends. DNA of the CDR3: TGTGCCAGCAGCCAAGTGGGCAGGACCGCCTCTGGGGCCAACGTCCTGACTTTC. Translating it yields CASSQVGRTASGANVLTF.

This clonotype was counted between two and nine times. The chain links TRBV28 to TRBJ1-2; 9 bases map to TRBD1. The V gene's germline CDR1 is MDHEN and CDR2 SYDVKM. Germline trimming cut 6 bases from V and 0 bases from J; bases unmatched to any gene: 11. The CDR3 runs 17 residues. The DNA of the CDR3 is TGTGCCAGCAGCCTCCGGGACAGGGCCCGAGCTAACTATGGCTACACCTTC. Residues: CASSLRDRARANYGYTF.